The 23 T cell receptor beta chains presented below share a single source sample, sequenced in a study of CD8+CD57+ T cells in acquired aplastic anemia. The use of genomic DNA as template underpinned the TCR beta VDJ and CDR3 profiling. TCRdb called the reads again in MiXCR, with one record for every CDR3 protein. The table records about 120,000 distinct CDR3 sequences, about 40% of them present only once. Sequenced patients had shown CD8+CD57+ cell expansion by flow cytometry. The specimen sequenced was sorted CD4+, CD8+, or CD8+CD57+ T cells (not recorded which) from PBMCs. All receptors come from a human donor with aplastic anemia.

Notes on this clonotype: One end of the junction is discordant with germline, which a read error may explain. This rearrangement joins TRBV11-2 to TRBJ1-4; D is undetermined. There are 15 residues in the CDR3. The germline V gene encodes CDR1 SGHAT and CDR2 FQNNGV. CDR3 nucleotides: TGTGCCAGCAGCCCCCGGAAAGGAACGGATGAAGAACTGTTTTTT. It translates to CASSPRKGTDEELFF.

The rearrangement links TRBV7-3 to TRBJ2-5, with 9 nucleotides matching TRBD2. Germline CDR1 and CDR2: SGHTA and FQGTGA. The CDR3 is 15 residues long. Unmatched junction bases numbered 5, after V lost 2 bases and J lost 4 bases. CDR3 sequence (DNA): TGTGCCAGCAGCTTAGGGGCTAGCGGGGCAGAGACCCAGTACTTC. Protein product: CASSLGASGAETQYF.

This clonotype appeared many times. This sequence joins TRBV11-3 and TRBJ2-7, with 11 bases that match TRBD2. Germline lookup yields CDR1 SGHNT and CDR2 YENEEA. The CDR3 runs 14 residues. Unmatched junction bases numbered 4, after V lost 2 bases and J lost 7 bases. CDR3 residues: CASSLLAGGREQYF. In DNA, the CDR3 is TGTGCCAGCAGCTTACTAGCGGGGGGTCGGGAGCAGTACTTC.

The V call is TRBV10-3, the J call TRBJ1-3; unclear D gene. The length of the CDR3 is 14 residues. CDR1 is ENHRY, CDR2 SYGVKD, per germline. The V end was cut by 2 bases, the J end by 8 bases, with 13 bases between. The CDR3 is CAISEVQAGDTIYF. The CDR3 DNA reads as TGTGCCATCAGTGAGGTACAAGCTGGGGACACCATATATTTT.

This clonotype was counted ten times or more. The CDR3 DNA reads TGTGCCAGTAGCCCGACTGAGCGGCTCACAGATACGCAGTATTTT. Translated, it gives CASSPTERLTDTQYF. V gene TRBV19 combines with J gene TRBJ2-3; D may be TRBD2 (5 bases). V dropped 6 bases and J dropped 2 bases, with 15 bases sitting between them. This CDR3 comprises 15 residues. Germline values: CDR1 LNHDA, CDR2 SQIVND (reference sequence).

The table lists this clonotype with many counts. The J gene is TRBJ2-7, the V gene TRBV6-5, with 7 bases identical to TRBD1. Germline CDR1 is MNHEY and CDR2 is SVGAGI. Germline trimming cut 0 bases from V and 1 base from J; bases unmatched to any gene: 0. The CDR3 has 14 amino acids. The chain's CDR3 is CASSYSGQSYEQYF. CDR3 coding DNA: TGTGCCAGCAGTTACTCGGGACAGTCCTACGAGCAGTACTTC.

Comment on this clonotype: A read error may explain this, as a much larger clone is one base away. In DNA form, the CDR3 reads TGTGCCAGCAGTTACCCCAGCCGGACAGGGGACAATCAGCCCCAGCATTTT. It encodes CASSYPSRTGDNQPQHF. The V call is TRBV6-5, the J call TRBJ1-5, with 9 bases matching TRBD1. In germline, CDR1 is MNHEY, CDR2 SVGAGI. The CDR3 runs to 17 residues. The trim removed 2 bases at V and 3 bases at J, leaving 8 bases unmatched.

As concerns this clonotype: A much larger clone is a single base away; this may be a read error. The V and J genes are TRBV13 and TRBJ2-3, with 7 bases matching TRBD1. This CDR3 region has 14 residues. The trim removed 7 bases at V and 0 bases at J, leaving 4 bases unmatched. CDR1 and CDR2 (germline): PRHDT, FYEKMQ (reference sequence). The CDR3, as DNA: TGTGCCAGCACGACAGGGATTAGCACAGATACGCAGTATTTT. Translation: CASTTGISTDTQYF.

The table lists this clonotype with a few counts. J is TRBJ2-1 and V is TRBV6-2 or TRBV6-3; 9 nucleotides align to TRBD1. V dropped 4 bases and J dropped 3; count of bases not matched to a gene: 4. This CDR3 contains 15 residues. Germline values: CDR1 MNHEY, CDR2 SVGEGT. The CDR3 sequence is CASSFGQGFYNEQFF. CDR3 coding DNA: TGTGCCAGCAGTTTCGGACAGGGGTTCTACAATGAGCAGTTCTTC.

For this clonotype: This may arise from a read error, as a much more abundant clone is one base away. The chain has TRBV6-1 and TRBJ2-3, with TRBD1 as a possible D gene (5 bases). Germline CDR1 reads MNHNS; CDR2 reads SASEGT. This CDR3 region has 16 residues. Trimming shortened V by 6 bases and J by 1 base, and 17 bases separated the two germline ends. DNA for the CDR3: TGTGCCAGCAGCATTCAGGGTAAAAGCGGCACAGATACGCAGTATTTT. Protein sequence: CASSIQGKSGTDTQYF.

This clonotype occurred many times. The chain links TRBV12-3 or TRBV12-4 to TRBJ1-3; D is unresolved. The ends were cut back, 5 bases at V and 4 bases at J, with 15 bases in the middle. The CDR3 runs to 15 residues. As DNA, the CDR3 is TGTGCCAGCAGTCTAGGCGACTTCGTAGGAAACACCATATATTTT. Translated, it gives CASSLGDFVGNTIYF.

As concerns this clonotype: This CDR3 is missing its conserved last phenylalanine or tryptophan, likely due to a read error. Because the CDR3's place on the DNA is in doubt, the DNA is left out and the CDR3 is given as listed by TCRdb. V is TRBV2 and J is TRBJ1-6. CDR1 is SNHLY and CDR2 is FYNNEI in the germline V gene. The CDR3 is 15 residues long, counting both termini. CDR3: CASSEKTAGNSPPHS.

V gene TRBV13 combines with J gene TRBJ2-7, with 7 nucleotides matching TRBD1. Trimming removed 3 bases from V and 7 bases from J; junction bases left unmatched: 15. The CDR3 extends over 16 amino acids. Germline CDR1 PRHDT, CDR2 FYEKMQ (reference sequence). The CDR3 loop reads CASSFDGTERAGEQYF. The DNA for the CDR3 is TGTGCCAGCAGCTTTGATGGGACAGAGAGGGCAGGGGAGCAGTACTTC.

The J gene is TRBJ2-1, the V gene TRBV5-4; D might be TRBD1 (6 bases). There are 14 residues in the CDR3. Germline assignment: CDR1 SGHNT and CDR2 YYREEE (reference sequence). Deletions cut 1 base from V and 3 bases from J, with 8 bases between. The CDR3 region has the DNA TGTGCCAGCAGCTTGCAGGGGAGCTACAATGAGCAGTTCTTC. Amino acid sequence: CASSLQGSYNEQFF.

The V call is TRBV27, the J call TRBJ2-2, with D perhaps TRBD1 (7 bases). Trimming stripped 3 bases from V and 6 bases from J, with 14 bases between. CDR1 is MNHEY, CDR2 SMNVEV, per germline (reference sequence). CDR3 length equals 15 residues. The CDR3 sequence: CASSFRTGGSGELFF. The CDR3 bases are TGTGCCAGCAGTTTTCGGACAGGAGGGTCCGGGGAGCTGTTTTTT.

The chain combines TRBV24-1 with TRBJ2-2, with D possibly being TRBD1 (6 bases). V lost 5 bases and J 5 bases, leaving 17 bases between the germline ends. The germline V gene encodes CDR1 KGHDR and CDR2 SFDVKD. The CDR3 covers 16 residues. The chain's CDR3 is CATSGPRGKGTGELFF. Written as DNA, the CDR3 is TGTGCCACCAGTGGGCCGAGGGGGAAGGGGACCGGGGAGCTGTTTTTT.

This clonotype showed up many times. The gene calls are TRBV7-2 and TRBJ2-7, with 11 bases identical to TRBD2. The J segment lost 2 bases and the V segment lost 5 bases, leaving 5 bases of the junction unmatched. This CDR3 is 15 amino acids long. In germline, CDR1 is SGHTA, CDR2 FQGNSA. The chain's CDR3 is CASSPIAGGPYEQYF. The DNA of the CDR3 is TGTGCCAGCAGCCCCATAGCGGGGGGGCCCTACGAGCAGTACTTC.

This clonotype appeared many times. The genes are TRBV11-3 and TRBJ2-7; a weak D match, TRBD1 (5 bases). CDR3 length equals 11 residues. Germline V gives CDR1 SGHNT, CDR2 YENEEA. V shed 4 bases and J shed 7 bases, with 8 bases lying between them. The CDR3: CASSSRQEQYV. Written as DNA, the CDR3 is TGTGCCAGCAGCTCGCGACAGGAGCAGTACGTC.

This clonotype was picked up many times. V gene TRBV7-3 combines with J gene TRBJ2-7; TRBD1 aligns across 7 bases. The V segment lost 2 bases and the J segment 6 bases; nucleotides outside the gene matches: 4. Germline CDR1 reads SGHTA; CDR2 reads FQGTGA. This CDR3 region has 13 residues. The CDR3 spells CASSLRQGGEQYV. The DNA of the CDR3 is TGTGCCAGCAGCTTACGACAGGGTGGCGAGCAGTACGTC.

At least ten counts were recorded for this clonotype. The J gene is TRBJ2-1, the V gene TRBV19, with D perhaps assigned TRBD1 or TRBD2 (6 bases each). The CDR3 covers 14 residues. Trimming removed 7 bases at V and 10 bases at J, with 20 bases between. In germline, CDR1 is LNHDA, CDR2 SQIVND (reference sequence). CDR3 nucleotides: TGTGCCAGTACCCCTCCCTGGGGGCGGGACGAGCAGTTCTTC. Protein sequence: CASTPPWGRDEQFF.

This clonotype was picked up many times. The V and J genes are TRBV12-3 or TRBV12-4 and TRBJ1-2; D remains unclear. V was trimmed by 7 bases and J by 2 bases, leaving 11 bases between them. The CDR3 contains 13 residues. This CDR3 reads CASTETLNYGYTF. The CDR3 nucleotides read TGTGCCAGCACCGAGACACTAAACTATGGCTACACCTTC.

In regard to this clonotype: No conserved phenylalanine or tryptophan is present at the end of the CDR3, so a read error is the likely explanation. The DNA is left out, because the CDR3 cannot be placed on it with certainty; the CDR3 is given as TCRdb lists it. The rearrangement joins TRBV24-1 to TRBJ2-5; the table's TRBD1 call for D was not verified on the DNA. The germline V gene encodes CDR1 KGHDR and CDR2 SFDVKD. The CDR3 extends over 14 residues, inclusive of both ends. This CDR3 is CATSDRTGGRVQHL.

The chain couples TRBV7-6 to TRBJ1-2; 7 nucleotides align to TRBD1. CDR1 is SGHVS, CDR2 FNYEAQ, per germline. CDR3 length: 13 residues. With 3 bases clipped from V and 6 bases from J, the junction kept 4 bases outside the gene matches. This CDR3 is CASSFGTADGYTF. The DNA for the CDR3 is TGTGCCAGCAGCTTCGGGACAGCGGATGGCTACACCTTC. The whole variable domain, remainder taken from reference TRBV7-6 and TRBJ1-2, is GAGVSQSPRYKVTKRGQDVALRCDPISGHVSLYWYRQALGQGPEFLTYFNYEAQQDKSGLPNDRFSAERPEGSISTLTIQRTEQRDSAMYRCASSFGTADGYTFGSGTRLTVV.